This record covers a single T cell receptor beta chain. Its specificity is unknown. Researchers isolated at least 7 million PBMCs per sample. Germline V CDR1 and CDR2: LGHNA, YSLEER. This CDR3 is 16 amino acids long. For the second PCR, which ran for about 7 to 11 cycles, a sample-barcoded 5' primer and a J-beta primer mix were used. Every sample produced at least 3 million CDR3-containing paired-end reads. TCRdb re-derived calls from the 5' RACE reads in MiXCR, one entry per CDR3 protein. Among approximately 790,000 distinct CDR3 sequences listed, around 62% were seen once. The sample belongs to a study of blood T cells in healthy people across ages. Broader study findings: Fewer expanded clones and more diversity marked long-lived versus aged donors.

The V and J genes are TRBV4-3 and TRBJ2-5, with TRBD1 identical over 7 bases. Near its end, the DNA agrees better with TRBJ2-7, so the J call may be wrong. The TCR comes from a man between 25 and 39 years old in good health. Sequencing input: blood. CDR3 nucleotide sequence: TGCGCCAGCAGCCAAGATATAAGGGGGCTGGGGTACGAGCAGTACTTC. It is translated as CASSQDIRGLGYEQYF.